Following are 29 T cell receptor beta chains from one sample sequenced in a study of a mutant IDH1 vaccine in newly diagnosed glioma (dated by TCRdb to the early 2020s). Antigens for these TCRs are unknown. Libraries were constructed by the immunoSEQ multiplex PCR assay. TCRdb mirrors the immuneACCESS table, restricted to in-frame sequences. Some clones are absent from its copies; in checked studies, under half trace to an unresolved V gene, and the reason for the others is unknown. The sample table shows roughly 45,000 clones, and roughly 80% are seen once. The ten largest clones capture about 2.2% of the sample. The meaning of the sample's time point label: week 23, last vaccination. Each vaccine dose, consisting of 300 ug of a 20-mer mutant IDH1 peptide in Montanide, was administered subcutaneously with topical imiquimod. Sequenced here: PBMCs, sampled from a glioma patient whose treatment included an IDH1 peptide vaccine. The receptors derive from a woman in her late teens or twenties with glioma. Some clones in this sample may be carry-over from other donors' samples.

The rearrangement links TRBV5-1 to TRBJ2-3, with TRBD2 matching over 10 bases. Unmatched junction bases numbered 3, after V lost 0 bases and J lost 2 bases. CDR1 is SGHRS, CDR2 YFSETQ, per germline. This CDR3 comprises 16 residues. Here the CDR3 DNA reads TGCGCCAGCAGCTTGGGACTAGCGGGCCCCACAGATACGCAGTATTTT. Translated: CASSLGLAGPTDTQYF.

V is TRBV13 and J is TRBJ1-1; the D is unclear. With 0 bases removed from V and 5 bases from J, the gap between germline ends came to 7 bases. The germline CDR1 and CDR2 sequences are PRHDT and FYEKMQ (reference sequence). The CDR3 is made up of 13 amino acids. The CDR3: CASSLGSGTEAFF. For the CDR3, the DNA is TGTGCCAGCAGCTTAGGCTCAGGAACTGAAGCTTTCTTT. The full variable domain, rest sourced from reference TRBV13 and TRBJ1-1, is AAGVIQSPRHLIKEKRETATLKCYPIPRHDTVYWYQQGPGQDPQFLISFYEKMQSDKGSIPDRFSAQQFSDYHSELNMSSLELGDSALYFCASSLGSGTEAFFGQGTRLTVV.

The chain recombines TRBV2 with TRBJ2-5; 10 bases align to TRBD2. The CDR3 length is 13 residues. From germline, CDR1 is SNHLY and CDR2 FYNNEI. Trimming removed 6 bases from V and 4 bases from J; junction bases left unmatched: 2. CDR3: CASSRTSGETQYF. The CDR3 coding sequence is TGTGCCAGCAGCCGGACTAGCGGAGAGACCCAGTACTTC.

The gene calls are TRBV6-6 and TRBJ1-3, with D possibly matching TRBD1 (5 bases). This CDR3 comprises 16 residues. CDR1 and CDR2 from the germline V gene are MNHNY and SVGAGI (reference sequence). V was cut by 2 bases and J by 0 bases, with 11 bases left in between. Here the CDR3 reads CASSYEVGGSGNTIYF. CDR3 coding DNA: TGTGCCAGCAGTTACGAGGTCGGGGGCTCTGGAAACACCATATATTTT.

The CDR3 spells CASSPRLAGPTDTQYF. The CDR3 DNA follows: TGTGCCAGCAGCCCGAGGCTAGCGGGACCCACAGATACGCAGTATTTT. The rearrangement links TRBV5-4 to TRBJ2-3; TRBD2 matches at 9 bases. The germline gives CDR1 SGHNT, CDR2 YYREEE (reference sequence). The CDR3 length is 16 residues. The trim removed 4 bases at V and 2 bases at J, leaving 8 bases unmatched.

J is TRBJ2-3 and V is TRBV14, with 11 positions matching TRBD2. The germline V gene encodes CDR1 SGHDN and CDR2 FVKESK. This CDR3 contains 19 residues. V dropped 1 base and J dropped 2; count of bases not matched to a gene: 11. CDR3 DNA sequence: TGTGCCAGCAGCCAAGTGATCCTAGCGGGGGGCCGGTACACAGATACGCAGTATTTT. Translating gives CASSQVILAGGRYTDTQYF.

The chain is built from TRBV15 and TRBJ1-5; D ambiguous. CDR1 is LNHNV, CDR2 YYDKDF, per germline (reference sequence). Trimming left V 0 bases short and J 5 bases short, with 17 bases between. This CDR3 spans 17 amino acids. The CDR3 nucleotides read TGTGCCACCAGCAGAGATCCCCTGGCAAGCGTACATCAGCCCCAGCATTTT. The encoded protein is CATSRDPLASVHQPQHF.

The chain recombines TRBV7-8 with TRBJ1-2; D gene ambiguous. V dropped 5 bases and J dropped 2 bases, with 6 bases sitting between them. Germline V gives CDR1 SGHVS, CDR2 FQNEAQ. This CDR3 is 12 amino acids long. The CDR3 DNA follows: TGTGCCAGCAGCCCCCCCAACTATGGCTACACCTTC. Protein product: CASSPPNYGYTF.

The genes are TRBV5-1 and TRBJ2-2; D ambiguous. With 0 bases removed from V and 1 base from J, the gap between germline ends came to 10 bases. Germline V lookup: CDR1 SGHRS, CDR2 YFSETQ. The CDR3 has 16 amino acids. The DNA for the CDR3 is TGCGCCAGCAGCTTGGCTCCGCTGGTGAACACCGGGGAGCTGTTTTTT. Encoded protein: CASSLAPLVNTGELFF.

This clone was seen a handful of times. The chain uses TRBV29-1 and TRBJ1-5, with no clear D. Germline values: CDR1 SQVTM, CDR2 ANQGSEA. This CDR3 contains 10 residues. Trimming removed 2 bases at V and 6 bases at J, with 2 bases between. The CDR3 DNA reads TGCAGCGTTGAAATTCAGCCCCAGCATTTT. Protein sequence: CSVEIQPQHF. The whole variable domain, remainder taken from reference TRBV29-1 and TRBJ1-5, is SAVISQKPSRDICQRGTSLTIQCQVDSQVTMMFWYRQQPGQSLTLIATANQGSEATYESGFVIDKFPISRPNLTFSTLTVSNMSPEDSSIYLCSVEIQPQHFGDGTRLSIL.

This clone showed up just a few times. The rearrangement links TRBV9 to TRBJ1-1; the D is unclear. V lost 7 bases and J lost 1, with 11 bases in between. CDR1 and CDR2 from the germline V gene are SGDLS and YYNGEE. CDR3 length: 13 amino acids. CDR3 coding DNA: TGTGCCAGCGGCCCATGGGGGAACACTGAAGCTTTCTTT. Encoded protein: CASGPWGNTEAFF.

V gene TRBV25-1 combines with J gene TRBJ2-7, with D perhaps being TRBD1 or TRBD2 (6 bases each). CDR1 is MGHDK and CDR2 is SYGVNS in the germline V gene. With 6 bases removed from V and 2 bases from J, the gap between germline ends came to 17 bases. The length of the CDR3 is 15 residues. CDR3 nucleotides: TGTGCCAGCAGCCCGGAGGAGGGGGGAACCTACGAGCAGTACTTC. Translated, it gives CASSPEEGGTYEQYF.

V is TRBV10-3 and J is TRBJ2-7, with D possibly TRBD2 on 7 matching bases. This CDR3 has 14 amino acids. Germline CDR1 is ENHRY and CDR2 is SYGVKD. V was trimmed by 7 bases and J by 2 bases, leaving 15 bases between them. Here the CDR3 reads CAIMGGALPYEQYF. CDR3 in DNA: TGTGCCATCATGGGGGGGGCTCTGCCCTACGAGCAGTACTTC.

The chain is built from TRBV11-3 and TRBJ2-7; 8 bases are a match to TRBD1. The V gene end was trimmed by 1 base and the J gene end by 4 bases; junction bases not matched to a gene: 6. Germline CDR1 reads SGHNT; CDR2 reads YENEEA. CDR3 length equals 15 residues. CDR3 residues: CASSLGQGIGYEQYF. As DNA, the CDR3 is TGTGCCAGCAGCTTAGGACAGGGGATTGGGTACGAGCAGTACTTC.

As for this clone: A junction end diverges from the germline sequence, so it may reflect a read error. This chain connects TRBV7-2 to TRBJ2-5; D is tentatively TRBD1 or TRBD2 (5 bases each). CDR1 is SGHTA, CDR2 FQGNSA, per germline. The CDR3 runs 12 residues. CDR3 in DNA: TGTGCCAGCAGCCCTTGGGGTGGGACCGAGTACTTC. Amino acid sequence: CASSPWGGTEYF.

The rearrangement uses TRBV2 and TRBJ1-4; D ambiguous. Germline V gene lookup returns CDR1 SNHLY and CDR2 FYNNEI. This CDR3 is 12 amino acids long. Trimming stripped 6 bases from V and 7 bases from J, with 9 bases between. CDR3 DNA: TGTGCCAGCAGGGAAAGTAGTGAAAAACTGTTTTTT. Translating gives CASRESSEKLFF.

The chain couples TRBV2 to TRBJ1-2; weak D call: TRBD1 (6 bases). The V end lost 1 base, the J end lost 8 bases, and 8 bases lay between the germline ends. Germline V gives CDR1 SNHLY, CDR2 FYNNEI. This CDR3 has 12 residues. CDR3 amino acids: CASSEGGGGYTF. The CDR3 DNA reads TGTGCCAGCAGTGAAGGGGGGGGCGGCTACACCTTC. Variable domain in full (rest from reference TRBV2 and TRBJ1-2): EPEVTQTPSHQVTQMGQEVILRCVPISNHLYFYWYRQILGQKVEFLVSFYNNEISEKSEIFDDQFSVERPDGSNFTLKIRSTKLEDSAMYFCASSEGGGGYTFGSGTRLTVV.

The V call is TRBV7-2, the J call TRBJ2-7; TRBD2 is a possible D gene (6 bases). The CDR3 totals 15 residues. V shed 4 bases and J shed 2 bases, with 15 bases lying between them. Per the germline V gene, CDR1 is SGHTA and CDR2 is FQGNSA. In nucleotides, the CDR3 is TGTGCCAGCAGCTCGAGGGCAGGGAGGACCTACGAGCAGTACTTC. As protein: CASSSRAGRTYEQYF. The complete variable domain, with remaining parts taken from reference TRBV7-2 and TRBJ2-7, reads GAGVSQSPSNKVTEKGKDVELRCDPISGHTALYWYRQSLGQGLEFLIYFQGNSAPDKSGLPSDRFSAERTGGSVSTLTIQRTQQEDSAVYLCASSSRAGRTYEQYFGPGTRLTVT.

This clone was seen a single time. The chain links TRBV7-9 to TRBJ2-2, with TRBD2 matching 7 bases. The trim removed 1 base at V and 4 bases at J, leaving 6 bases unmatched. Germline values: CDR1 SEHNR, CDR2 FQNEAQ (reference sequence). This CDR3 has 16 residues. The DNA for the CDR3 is TGTGCCAGCAGCTTAGTGCAGGGCGGGAGCACCGGGGAGCTGTTTTTT. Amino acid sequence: CASSLVQGGSTGELFF.

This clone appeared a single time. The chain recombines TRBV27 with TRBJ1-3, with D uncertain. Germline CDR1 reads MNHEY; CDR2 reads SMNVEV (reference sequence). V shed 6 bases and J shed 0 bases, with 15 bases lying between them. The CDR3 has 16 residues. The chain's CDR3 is CASSSYDGSSGNTIYF. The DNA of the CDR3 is TGTGCCAGCAGCTCATACGACGGGAGCTCTGGAAACACCATATATTTT.

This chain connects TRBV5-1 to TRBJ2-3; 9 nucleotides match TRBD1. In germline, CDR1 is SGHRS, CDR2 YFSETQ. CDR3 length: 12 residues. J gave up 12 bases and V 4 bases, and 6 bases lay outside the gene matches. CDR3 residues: CASSTGTGSQYF. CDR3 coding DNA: TGCGCCAGCAGCACGGGGACAGGGTCACAGTATTTT.

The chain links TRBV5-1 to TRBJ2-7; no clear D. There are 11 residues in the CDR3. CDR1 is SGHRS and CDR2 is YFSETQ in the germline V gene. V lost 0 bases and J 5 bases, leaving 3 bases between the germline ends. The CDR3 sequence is CASSLEHEQYF. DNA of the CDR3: TGCGCCAGCAGCTTGGAACACGAGCAGTACTTC. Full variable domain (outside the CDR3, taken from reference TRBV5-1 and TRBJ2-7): KAGVTQTPRYLIKTRGQQVTLSCSPISGHRSVSWYQQTPGQGLQFLFEYFSETQRNKGNFPGRFSGRQFSNSRSEMNVSTLELGDSALYLCASSLEHEQYFGPGTRLTVT.

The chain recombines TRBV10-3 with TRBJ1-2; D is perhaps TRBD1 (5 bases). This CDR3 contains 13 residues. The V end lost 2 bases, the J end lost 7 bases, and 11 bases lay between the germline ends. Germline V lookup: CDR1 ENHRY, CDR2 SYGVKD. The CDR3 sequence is CAISEGGLGGYTF. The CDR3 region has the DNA TGTGCCATCAGTGAGGGGGGATTGGGTGGCTACACCTTC.

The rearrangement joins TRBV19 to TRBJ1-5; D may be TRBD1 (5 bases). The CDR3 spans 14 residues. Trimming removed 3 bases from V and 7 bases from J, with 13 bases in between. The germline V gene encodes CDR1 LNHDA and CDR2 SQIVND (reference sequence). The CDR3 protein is CASSIADGGQPQHF. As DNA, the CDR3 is TGTGCCAGTAGTATTGCAGACGGGGGGCAGCCCCAGCATTTT.

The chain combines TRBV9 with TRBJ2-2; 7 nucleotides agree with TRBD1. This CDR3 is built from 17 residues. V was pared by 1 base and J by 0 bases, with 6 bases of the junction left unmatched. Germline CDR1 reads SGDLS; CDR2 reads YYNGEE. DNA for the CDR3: TGTGCCAGCAGCGTATTACAGGGGACCCCGAACACCGGGGAGCTGTTTTTT. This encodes CASSVLQGTPNTGELFF.

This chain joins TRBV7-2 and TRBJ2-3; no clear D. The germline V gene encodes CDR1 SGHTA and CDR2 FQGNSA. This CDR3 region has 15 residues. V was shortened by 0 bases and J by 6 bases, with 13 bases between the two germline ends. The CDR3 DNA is TGTGCCAGCAGCTTAGCCCCTCGGGCGCCGGATACGCAGTATTTT. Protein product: CASSLAPRAPDTQYF.

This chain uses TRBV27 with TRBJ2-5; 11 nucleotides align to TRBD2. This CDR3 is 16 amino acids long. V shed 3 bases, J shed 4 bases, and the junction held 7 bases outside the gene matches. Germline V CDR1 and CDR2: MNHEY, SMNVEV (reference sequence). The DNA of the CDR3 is TGTGCCAGCAGTTTCCGTAGCGGGAGGGCCTCAGAGACCCAGTACTTC. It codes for CASSFRSGRASETQYF.

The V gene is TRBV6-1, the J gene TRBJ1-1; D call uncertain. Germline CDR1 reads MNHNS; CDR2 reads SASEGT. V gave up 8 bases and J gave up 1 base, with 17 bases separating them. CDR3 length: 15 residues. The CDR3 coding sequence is TGTGCCAGCGTGGGCACCTCGAGGGCGAACACTGAAGCTTTCTTT. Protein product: CASVGTSRANTEAFF.

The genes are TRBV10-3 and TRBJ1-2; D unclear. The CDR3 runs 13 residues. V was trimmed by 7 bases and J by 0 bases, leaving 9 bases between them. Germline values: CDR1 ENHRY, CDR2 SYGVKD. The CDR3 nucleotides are TGTGCCATCAACGAGCAGGCTAACTATGGCTACACCTTC. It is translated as CAINEQANYGYTF.